Sequencing of this T cell receptor (beta chain) was carried out in a study of cytomegalovirus exposure and HLA in healthy donors. Both 60 Vbeta primers and 13 Jbeta primers went into the PCR. Repertoires were generated with immunoSEQ multiplex PCR, while TCRdb's copy carries only in-frame clones and drops some. The sample has some 41,000 clones; 51% are singletons. Germline CDR1 MNHNY, CDR2 SVGAGI (reference sequence). This CDR3 is 13 amino acids long. Trimming took off 0 bases at V and 2 bases at J, with 4 bases between the two ends. The source of this sequence is a man aged 55 to 70 in good health and CMV-seronegative. Source material: PBMCs. J is TRBJ1-1 and V is TRBV6-6; D gene unclear. CDR3 sequence: CASSYSRNTEAFF. CDR3 sequence (DNA): TGTGCCAGCAGTTACTCTAGAAACACTGAAGCTTTCTTT.